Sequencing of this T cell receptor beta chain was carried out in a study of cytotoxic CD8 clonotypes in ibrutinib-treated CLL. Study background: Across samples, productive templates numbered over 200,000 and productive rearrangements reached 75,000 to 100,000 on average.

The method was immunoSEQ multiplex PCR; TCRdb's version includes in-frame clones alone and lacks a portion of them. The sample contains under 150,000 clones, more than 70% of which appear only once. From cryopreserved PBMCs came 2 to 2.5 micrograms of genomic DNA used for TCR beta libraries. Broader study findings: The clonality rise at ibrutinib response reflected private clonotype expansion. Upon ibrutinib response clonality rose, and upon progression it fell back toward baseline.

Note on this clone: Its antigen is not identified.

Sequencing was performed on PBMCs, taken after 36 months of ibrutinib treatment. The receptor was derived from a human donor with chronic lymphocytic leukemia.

CDR3 amino acids: CASSQAGLQGREAFF. In nucleotides, the CDR3 is TGTGCCAGCAGTCAAGCCGGACTACAGGGGAGGGAAGCTTTCTTT. V gene TRBV27 combines with J gene TRBJ1-1; TRBD1 matches 7 bases. Germline CDR1 is MNHEY and CDR2 is SMNVEV (reference sequence). The CDR3 extends over 15 amino acids. V lost 5 bases and J lost 8; bases outside the gene matches: 14.